This T cell receptor beta chain was captured in a study of CD8+ T cells in alopecia areata. The overall study: The drug, oral tofacitinib, was given to treated patients at 5 to 10 mg twice daily.

As for treatment: oral pan-JAK inhibitor, 5-10 mg twice daily. The trim removed 4 bases at V and 6 bases at J, leaving 8 bases unmatched. Per germline, CDR1 SQVTM and CDR2 ANQGSEA. The length of the CDR3 is 15 residues. cDNA prepared by RNA extraction and subsequent reverse transcription served as the template for sequencing. Using immunoSEQ multiplex PCR, the repertoire was profiled, and TCRdb retains in-frame clones only, with some absent. The sample lists 150,000 to 200,000 clones; around three fifths were seen once. The material was CD4+ T cells sorted from blood, obtained at week 24, from a patient treated with tofacitinib. V usage is TRBV29-1 and J usage is TRBJ2-3; 12 nucleotides agree with TRBD2. This clonotype was obtained from a human donor with alopecia areata. Here the CDR3 reads CSVVRRTSGEDTQYF. CDR3 nucleotides: TGCAGCGTTGTGAGGCGGACTAGCGGGGAGGATACGCAGTATTTT.